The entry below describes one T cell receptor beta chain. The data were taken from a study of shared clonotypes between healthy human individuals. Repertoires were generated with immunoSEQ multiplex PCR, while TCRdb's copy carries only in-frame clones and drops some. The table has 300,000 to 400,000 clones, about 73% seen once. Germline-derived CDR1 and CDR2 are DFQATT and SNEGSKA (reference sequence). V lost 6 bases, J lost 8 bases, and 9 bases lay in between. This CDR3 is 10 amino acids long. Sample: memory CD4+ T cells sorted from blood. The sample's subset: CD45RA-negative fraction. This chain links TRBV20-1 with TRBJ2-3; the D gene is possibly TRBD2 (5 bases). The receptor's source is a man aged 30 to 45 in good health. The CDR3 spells CSAEGATQYF. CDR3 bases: TGCAGTGCCGAGGGAGCTACGCAGTATTTT.